The 29 T cell receptor beta chains reported below all come from one sample, sequenced in a study of shared clonotypes between healthy human individuals. Assay: immunoSEQ multiplex PCR; the TCRdb copy retains only in-frame clones and omits some. The sample yields more than 850,000 clones, 75% to 85% seen once. The specimen was memory CD4+ T cells from PBMCs. Subset of the sample: CD45RA-negative fraction. The receptors come from a man younger than 30 in good health. Some clones in this sample may be carry-over from other donors' samples.

V is TRBV7-2 and J is TRBJ2-7; the match to TRBD2 covers 9 bases. CDR1 and CDR2 (germline): SGHTA, FQGNSA. J gave up 7 bases and V 1 base, and 5 bases lay outside the gene matches. This CDR3 has 14 amino acids. The CDR3 reads CASSLGLAVGEQYF. CDR3 bases: TGTGCCAGCAGCTTAGGACTAGCGGTGGGGGAGCAGTACTTC. The full variable domain, with the rest looked up from reference TRBV7-2 and TRBJ2-7, is GAGVSQSPSNKVTEKGKDVELRCDPISGHTALYWYRQSLGQGLEFLIYFQGNSAPDKSGLPSDRFSAERTGGSVSTLTIQRTQQEDSAVYLCASSLGLAVGEQYFGPGTRLTVT.

This chain joins TRBV7-9 and TRBJ1-1; D unresolved. CDR3 length: 13 residues. The germline V gene has CDR1 SEHNR and CDR2 FQNEAQ (reference sequence). The V gene lost 6 bases and the J gene lost 1 base, with 9 bases spanning the gap. The CDR3 bases are TGTGCCAGCAGGTTTGGAACGAACACTGAAGCTTTCTTT. It translates to CASRFGTNTEAFF.

The chain combines TRBV7-9 with TRBJ1-4; D unclear. Per germline, CDR1 SEHNR and CDR2 FQNEAQ (reference sequence). The CDR3 has 11 amino acids. V lost 3 bases to trimming and J lost 6 bases, with 2 bases between them. The CDR3 spells CASSFHEKLFF. The CDR3 region has the DNA TGTGCCAGCAGCTTTCATGAAAAACTGTTTTTT.

The chain is built from TRBV18 and TRBJ1-6; D is undetermined. Deletions cut 2 bases from V and 8 bases from J, with 13 bases between. The CDR3 is made up of 15 amino acids. Germline V gene lookup returns CDR1 KGHSH and CDR2 LQKENI. Written as DNA, the CDR3 is TGTGCCAGCTCACCATGGGCGACCCAGGATTCACCCCTCCACTTT. This codes for CASSPWATQDSPLHF.

This sequence joins TRBV27 and TRBJ2-5; 12 bases are shared with TRBD2. CDR3 length equals 14 residues. V was clipped by 6 bases and J by 5 bases; unmatched bases: 4. Germline CDR1 reads MNHEY; CDR2 reads SMNVEV (reference sequence). CDR3 protein: CASSPSGRGETQYF. CDR3 DNA sequence: TGTGCCAGCAGCCCTAGCGGGAGGGGGGAGACCCAGTACTTC.

V gene TRBV5-1 combines with J gene TRBJ2-7; D perhaps matches TRBD2 (5 bases). Looked up from germline, CDR1 is SGHRS and CDR2 is YFSETQ. V lost 0 bases and J lost 2, with 24 bases in between. The CDR3 length is 19 residues. The CDR3 loop reads CASSLGSSGLTKITYEQYF. CDR3 bases: TGCGCCAGCAGCTTGGGGTCCAGCGGACTGACAAAAATCACCTACGAGCAGTACTTC.

The chain carries TRBV30 and TRBJ1-2, with D possibly matching TRBD1 (5 bases). Trimming took 4 bases from V and 2 from J, leaving 11 bases between them. There are 13 residues in the CDR3. Germline V gene sequence: CDR1 GTSNPN, CDR2 SVGIG (reference sequence). The CDR3 here is CAWIPGGNYGYTF. The CDR3 DNA is TGTGCCTGGATCCCCGGGGGAAACTATGGCTACACCTTC.

The chain recombines TRBV15 with TRBJ1-4; D call uncertain. With 5 bases removed from V and 2 bases from J, the gap between germline ends came to 6 bases. The CDR3 has 13 residues. Germline V lookup: CDR1 LNHNV, CDR2 YYDKDF (reference sequence). DNA for the CDR3: TGTGCCACCAGCCCGAGGACTAATGAAAAACTGTTTTTT. Amino acids: CATSPRTNEKLFF.

V gene TRBV6-1 combines with J gene TRBJ1-2, with D possibly matching TRBD1 (5 bases). V was trimmed by 4 bases and J by 2 bases, leaving 8 bases between them. The CDR3 extends over 13 amino acids. CDR1 is MNHNS, CDR2 SASEGT, per germline. Here the CDR3 DNA reads TGTGCCAGCAGTGTCTCAGGGAACTATGGCTACACCTTC. It translates to CASSVSGNYGYTF.

The V gene is TRBV7-6, the J gene TRBJ2-1; the match to TRBD1 covers 9 bases. With 5 bases clipped from V and 2 bases from J, the junction kept 10 bases outside the gene matches. CDR3 length: 17 residues. Germline CDR1 reads SGHVS; CDR2 reads FNYEAQ. CDR3 coding DNA: TGTGCCAGCAGCATACGGCCCGGGGACAGGGCCTACAATGAGCAGTTCTTC. Protein sequence: CASSIRPGDRAYNEQFF.

The rearrangement joins TRBV5-6 to TRBJ2-7; D gene ambiguous. Germline lookup yields CDR1 SGHDT and CDR2 YYEEEE. The ends were cut back, 2 bases at V and 3 bases at J, with 9 bases in the middle. CDR3 size: 13 residues. The CDR3 nucleotides read TGTGCCAGCAGCTTCGGCCAAAACTACGAGCAGTACTTC. Its protein is CASSFGQNYEQYF.

The chain links TRBV9 to TRBJ2-1; D is possibly TRBD2 (6 bases). The CDR3 runs 14 residues. CDR1 SGDLS and CDR2 YYNGEE come from the germline V gene. V dropped 0 bases and J dropped 9 bases, with 13 bases sitting between them. The CDR3, as DNA: TGTGCCAGCAGCGTAGCCGGGAGTCTTATTGAGCAGTTCTTC. This translates into CASSVAGSLIEQFF.

This clone turned up a few times. V gene TRBV13 combines with J gene TRBJ1-3, with D unclear. The germline V gene encodes CDR1 PRHDT and CDR2 FYEKMQ (reference sequence). The CDR3 has 16 amino acids. V lost 4 bases to trimming and J lost 6 bases, with 19 bases between them. The chain's CDR3 is CASSSLGNLLENTIYF. CDR3 coding DNA: TGTGCCAGCAGCTCCCTAGGGAATCTTTTGGAAAACACCATATATTTT.

This sequence joins TRBV10-3 and TRBJ2-2; 7 bases line up with TRBD1. Germline lookup yields CDR1 ENHRY and CDR2 SYGVKD. The ends lost 5 bases at V and 0 bases at J; junction bases unmatched: 9. CDR3 length: 17 amino acids. Here the CDR3 reads CAISPGQANTNTGELFF. CDR3 sequence (DNA): TGTGCCATCAGTCCAGGACAGGCAAACACGAACACCGGGGAGCTGTTTTTT.

This chain joins TRBV2 and TRBJ2-5; 9 nucleotides agree with TRBD2. Germline V gives CDR1 SNHLY, CDR2 FYNNEI. The CDR3 is 18 residues long. Trimming cost V 2 bases and J 4 bases; bases outside gene matches: 14. DNA for the CDR3: TGTGCCAGCAGTGAATATTTACGGGCTAGCGGGATATCAGAGACCCAGTACTTC. Translation gives CASSEYLRASGISETQYF. Filled out from reference TRBV2 and TRBJ2-5, the complete variable domain reads EPEVTQTPSHQVTQMGQEVILRCVPISNHLYFYWYRQILGQKVEFLVSFYNNEISEKSEIFDDQFSVERPDGSNFTLKIRSTKLEDSAMYFCASSEYLRASGISETQYFGPGTRLLVL.

This chain uses TRBV7-9 with TRBJ2-1; TRBD1 matches 10 bases. The CDR3 is 15 residues long. Germline assignment: CDR1 SEHNR and CDR2 FQNEAQ (reference sequence). Losses at the gene ends were 5 bases for V and 7 bases for J; bases not matched to a gene: 8. The CDR3 sequence is CASSLWGTGVNEQFF. CDR3 DNA: TGTGCCAGCAGCCTCTGGGGGACAGGGGTAAATGAGCAGTTCTTC.

V and J are TRBV5-1 and TRBJ1-1; 7 bases are a match to TRBD1. V was clipped by 0 bases and J by 1 base; unmatched bases: 6. Germline V gives CDR1 SGHRS, CDR2 YFSETQ. The CDR3 is 16 amino acids. The CDR3 DNA reads as TGCGCCAGCAGCTTGGCACAGGGGAGGGAGAACACTGAAGCTTTCTTT. This sequence encodes CASSLAQGRENTEAFF.

The rearrangement joins TRBV18 to TRBJ1-5, with 7 bases fitting TRBD1. The CDR3 totals 15 residues. The V gene end was trimmed by 4 bases and the J gene end by 0 bases; junction bases not matched to a gene: 3. Germline loops: CDR1 KGHSH, CDR2 LQKENI. CDR3 in DNA: TGTGCCAGCTCACGGACAGGTTTTAGCAATCAGCCCCAGCATTTT. Translating it yields CASSRTGFSNQPQHF.

The chain uses TRBV9 and TRBJ2-5; 8 nucleotides align to TRBD1. Looked up from germline, CDR1 is SGDLS and CDR2 is YYNGEE. The CDR3 contains 15 residues. Unmatched junction bases numbered 6, after V lost 0 bases and J lost 5 bases. The CDR3 DNA follows: TGTGCCAGCAGCGTAGAGCAGGGGGCTTGGGAGACCCAGTACTTC. It is translated as CASSVEQGAWETQYF.

A few counts support this clone. The chain carries TRBV9 and TRBJ1-2, with unresolved D. The V end lost 0 bases, the J end lost 7 bases, and 16 bases lay between the germline ends. CDR3 length: 15 amino acids. Germline loops: CDR1 SGDLS, CDR2 YYNGEE. The CDR3 loop reads CASSVARVPLSGYTF. CDR3 nucleotide sequence: TGTGCCAGCAGCGTAGCCCGGGTCCCCCTCTCTGGCTACACCTTC.

The chain employs TRBV18 and TRBJ2-3, with 16 nucleotides matching TRBD2. Per germline, CDR1 KGHSH and CDR2 LQKENI. The CDR3 consists of 20 residues. Losses at the gene ends were 0 bases for V and 1 base for J; bases not matched to a gene: 7. The CDR3 loop is CASSPPFGTSGRAGTDTQYF. DNA of the CDR3: TGTGCCAGCTCACCACCGTTTGGGACTAGCGGGAGGGCCGGCACAGATACGCAGTATTTT. The full variable domain, in which reference TRBV18 and TRBJ2-3 provide the parts outside the CDR3, is NAGVMQNPRHLVRRRGQEARLRCSPMKGHSHVYWYRQLPEEGLKFMVYLQKENIIDESGMPKERFSAEFPKEGPSILRIQQVVRGDSAAYFCASSPPFGTSGRAGTDTQYFGPGTRLTVL.

For this clone: At one end the junction does not follow the germline gene, possibly because of a read error. In DNA, the CDR3 is TGTGCCAGCAGTCAAACAGGGGATAAGCAGTATTTT. It is translated as CASSQTGDKQYF. The J gene is TRBJ2-3, the V gene TRBV6-5, with 7 bases aligning to TRBD1. The CDR3 has 12 amino acids. In germline, CDR1 is MNHEY, CDR2 SVGAGI.

In this sample, this clone turned up once. The V call is TRBV19, the J call TRBJ2-7; D is possibly TRBD2 (6 bases). The germline gives CDR1 LNHDA, CDR2 SQIVND (reference sequence). V was pared by 5 bases and J by 1 base, with 18 bases between. The CDR3 extends over 16 amino acids. Here the CDR3 DNA reads TGTGCCAGTAGTTTCTCTTTCGCGGGAACATCCTACGAGCAGTACTTC. This codes for CASSFSFAGTSYEQYF.

V gene TRBV27 combines with J gene TRBJ2-3; no clear D. The V end lost 0 bases, the J end lost 6 bases, and 10 bases lay between the germline ends. The CDR3 loop spans 14 amino acids. In germline, CDR1 is MNHEY, CDR2 SMNVEV (reference sequence). The CDR3 loop is CASSLSGYVDTQYF. The CDR3 coding sequence is TGTGCCAGCAGTTTATCGGGGTACGTCGATACGCAGTATTTT.

The sample holds a few counts of this clone. J is TRBJ2-3 and V is TRBV29-1, with 11 bases identical to TRBD1. V shed 4 bases, J shed 4 bases, and the junction held 4 bases outside the gene matches. This CDR3 comprises 14 residues. Germline CDR1 reads SQVTM; CDR2 reads ANQGSEA. The CDR3 DNA is TGCAGCGTTGCGGACAGGGGGCTGTCAGATACGCAGTATTTT. This codes for CSVADRGLSDTQYF.

CDR3 bases: TGCGCCAGCAGCGCGCCCACAGGGACGATGGCCGATGAGCAGTTCTTC. Encoded protein: CASSAPTGTMADEQFF. This rearrangement joins TRBV5-1 to TRBJ2-1; D is possibly TRBD1 (6 bases). Trimming removed 4 bases from V and 8 bases from J, with 22 bases in between. The CDR3 loop spans 16 amino acids. The germline V gene encodes CDR1 SGHRS and CDR2 YFSETQ.

This clone appeared a few times. The chain uses TRBV20-1 and TRBJ1-5; D uncertain. Trimming cost V 5 bases and J 15 bases, with 14 bases left between them. The CDR3 is 10 residues long. The germline CDR1 and CDR2 sequences are DFQATT and SNEGSKA (reference sequence). The CDR3 DNA reads TGCAGTGCTCTCGCCAATCGGGGGCATTTT. As protein: CSALANRGHF.

This chain links TRBV18 with TRBJ1-1; D is possibly TRBD1 (6 bases). The CDR3 is 16 residues long. Trimming stripped 5 bases from V and 1 base from J, with 17 bases between. CDR1 is KGHSH and CDR2 is LQKENI in the germline V gene. CDR3: CASSSRTVRENTEAFF. CDR3 DNA sequence: TGTGCCAGCTCATCCCGGACAGTTCGCGAGAACACTGAAGCTTTCTTT.

This clone was picked up many times. V gene TRBV18 combines with J gene TRBJ1-1; D unresolved. The CDR3 totals 13 residues. Germline CDR1 KGHSH, CDR2 LQKENI. V lost 3 bases and J lost 5, with 10 bases in between. The CDR3 reads CASSPNGRTEAFF. DNA for the CDR3: TGTGCCAGCTCACCCAATGGGAGGACTGAAGCTTTCTTT.